This T cell receptor (beta chain) was identified in a study of blood T cell repertoires in COVID-19 (dated by TCRdb to the early 2020s). As for the study more broadly: Samples covering the acute and convalescent phases of COVID-19 were provided by collaborators in the United States, Italy and Spain. The prospective study material was composed of cDNA or gDNA derived from T cells, B-cell-depleted T cells, or PBMCs. The dataset comprised deeply sampled blood TCRbeta repertoires from subjects exposed to, actively infected with, or recovered from COVID-19. The repertoires were made available in a free public database intended to serve as a resource for research on the immune response to SARS-CoV-2. The samples were drawn from the first 160 participants of the ongoing ImmuneRACE study and from 1,254 subjects provided by 6 global collaborators. Sample metadata almost always included a de-identified subject ID, COVID-19 status, age in years and sex. Where HLA class I and class II types were available, the types were taken from metadata supplied by the sample provider, not from assay-based typing. On the study overall, not on this receptor specifically: Clinical and demographic metadata were provided uncurated, with the amount varying by source and participant.

The collaborating institutions used their own protocols to collect whole blood in K2EDTA tubes. For TCRbeta analysis, collaborator samples were shipped as frozen whole blood, as isolated PBMCs, or as DNA extracted from either sample type. The germline ends are 22 bases apart after V is trimmed by 3 bases and J by 5 bases. Inclusive of the bounding cysteine and phenylalanine, the CDR3 is 17 residues long. The retained sequence is limited to the CDR3, 51 bases, with the frame set at the first base. CDR1 LNHDA and CDR2 SQIVND are derived from the germline V gene (reference sequence). TCRbeta CDR3 regions were amplified from genomic DNA by means of the immunoSEQ Assay, a bias-controlled multiplex PCR. In the original analysis: Nucleated cell counts per sample were estimated from amplification of reference gene primers within the assay. To quantify the absolute abundance of each unique TCRbeta CDR3 rearrangement, sequence reads were collapsed and filtered. For each sample, productive Simpson clonality was calculated as the square root of Simpson's diversity index across productive rearrangements. Drawn from immuneACCESS, this table holds only the in-frame rearrangements with V and J called that TCRdb kept. Clones are partly lost; checked studies trace under half to an unresolved V gene and leave the rest unexplained. That table gives V, J and clone size, and the DNA gave D and trimming. The sample table records 25,000 to 40,000 clones; 80% to 90% of these occur just once. Clones ranked in the top ten supply over 12% of the sample.

The sample holds one count of this clone. Its binding antigen is unknown. One base away there is no much larger clone; base qualities are not given. Sample: peripheral blood. The chain joins TRBV19 to TRBJ1-1; TRBD1 is possibly the D segment (5 matching bases). The TCR comes from a man in his sixties with active COVID-19. The CDR3 is CASSIGRRILKGTEAFF. The nucleotides read TGTGCCAGTAGTATTGGCCGGCGAATTCTTAAGGGGACTGAAGCTTTCTTT.